The 12 T cell receptor beta chains below were found in one sample sequenced in a study of T cell responses to AZD1222 COVID-19 vaccine. TCRdb's table, derived via immunoSEQ multiplex PCR, lists solely in-frame clones and lacks some. The sample lists more than 80,000 clones, about nine tenths occurring once. This specimen was peripheral blood, taken on day 0 of AZD1222 vaccination. The receptors derive from an adult in good health.

The gene calls are TRBV6-5 and TRBJ2-4, with D maybe TRBD2 (5 bases). V was cut by 5 bases and J by 2 bases, with 13 bases left in between. There are 15 residues in the CDR3. Germline V gene data show CDR1 as MNHEY and CDR2 as SVGAGI. In nucleotides, the CDR3 is TGTGCCAGCAGTCCCTTAAGCGGTACCAAAAACATTCAGTACTTC. Translating gives CASSPLSGTKNIQYF.

The chain joins TRBV3-1 (or the pseudogene TRBV3-2) to TRBJ2-3, with 8 bases matching TRBD2. The CDR3 contains 17 residues. CDR1 is LGHDT and CDR2 is YNNKEL in the germline V gene (reference sequence). V shed 4 bases, J shed 0 bases, and the junction held 9 bases outside the gene matches. CDR3 DNA sequence: TGTGCCAGCAGCCGGGGGGGCGGGGGGCCCAGCACAGATACGCAGTATTTT. Translation: CASSRGGGGPSTDTQYF.

This chain joins TRBV10-3 and TRBJ2-7, with 9 bases lining up with TRBD1. The CDR3 spans 14 residues. Germline trimming cut 6 bases from V and 3 bases from J; bases unmatched to any gene: 6. Germline V gene data show CDR1 as ENHRY and CDR2 as SYGVKD. The chain's CDR3 is CAIRIQGAVYEQYF. The CDR3 bases are TGTGCCATCAGGATACAGGGGGCTGTCTACGAGCAGTACTTC.

The V call is TRBV15, the J call TRBJ1-1, with a tentative D call TRBD1 (5 bases). Germline CDR1 is LNHNV and CDR2 is YYDKDF (reference sequence). The CDR3 is 15 amino acids. V was cut by 0 bases and J by 2 bases, with 10 bases left in between. CDR3 in DNA: TGTGCCACCAGCAGAGATCATCAGGGTAACACTGAAGCTTTCTTT. This gives the protein CATSRDHQGNTEAFF.

CDR3 in amino acids: CASSPWDRNYEQYF. Here the CDR3 DNA reads TGTGCCAGCAGCCCCTGGGACAGAAATTACGAGCAGTACTTC. The chain links TRBV7-9 to TRBJ2-7; 7 bases fit TRBD1. Germline CDR1 and CDR2: SEHNR and FQNEAQ (reference sequence). The CDR3 extends over 14 amino acids. The J segment lost 4 bases and the V segment lost 5 bases, leaving 8 bases of the junction unmatched.

The chain carries TRBV7-3 and TRBJ2-6; maybe TRBD1 (7 bases). The CDR3 is made up of 18 amino acids. V was shortened by 1 base and J by 0 bases, with 13 bases between the two germline ends. In germline, CDR1 is SGHTA, CDR2 FQGTGA. DNA of the CDR3: TGTGCCAGCAGCTTAATTCCAGGGGGGAGCTCTGGGGCCAACGTCCTGACTTTC. This translates into CASSLIPGGSSGANVLTF.

V usage is TRBV2 and J usage is TRBJ2-7; D uncertain. Germline V gene lookup returns CDR1 SNHLY and CDR2 FYNNEI. The CDR3 extends over 12 amino acids. With 4 bases removed from V and 12 bases from J, the gap between germline ends came to 16 bases. The CDR3 sequence is CASSASERTVYF. The CDR3, as DNA: TGTGCCAGCAGTGCTTCAGAGAGAACCGTGTACTTC. Combining the CDR3 with reference TRBV2 and TRBJ2-7 gives the whole variable domain EPEVTQTPSHQVTQMGQEVILRCVPISNHLYFYWYRQILGQKVEFLVSFYNNEISEKSEIFDDQFSVERPDGSNFTLKIRSTKLEDSAMYFCASSASERTVYFGPGTRLTVT.

The chain has TRBV6-2 or TRBV6-3 and TRBJ1-5, with TRBD1 matching over 9 bases. V lost 2 bases and J lost 6; bases outside the gene matches: 8. The germline V gene encodes CDR1 MNHEY and CDR2 SVGEGT. This CDR3 is 16 amino acids long. The CDR3 here is CASSYLGTGKSQPQHF. The CDR3 DNA sequence: TGTGCCAGCAGTTACCTCGGGACAGGGAAGAGTCAGCCCCAGCATTTT.

V gene TRBV30 combines with J gene TRBJ2-3; 7 bases fit TRBD1. CDR3 length equals 14 residues. Germline loops: CDR1 GTSNPN, CDR2 SVGIG (reference sequence). The J segment lost 3 bases and the V segment lost 4 bases, leaving 7 bases of the junction unmatched. The CDR3, as DNA: TGTGCCTGGAACAGGGGCAGCTGGACAGATACGCAGTATTTT. Its translation: CAWNRGSWTDTQYF.

DNA of the CDR3: TGTGCCAGCAGCTTACGGACAGCGGAGACCCAGTACTTC. This sequence encodes CASSLRTAETQYF. V gene TRBV5-5 combines with J gene TRBJ2-5, with D possibly TRBD1 on 6 matching bases. Germline CDR1 reads SGHKS; CDR2 reads YYEKEE (reference sequence). The V gene lost 2 bases and the J gene lost 5 bases, with 10 bases spanning the gap. The CDR3 is 13 amino acids. Drawing the rest from reference TRBV5-5 and TRBJ2-5, the complete variable domain is DAGVTQSPTHLIKTRGQQVTLRCSPISGHKSVSWYQQVLGQGPQFIFQYYEKEERGRGNFPDRFSARQFPNYSSELNVNALLLGDSALYLCASSLRTAETQYFGPGTRLLVL.

The V and J genes are TRBV7-2 and TRBJ2-7; tentative D call: TRBD2 (6 bases). Germline CDR1 and CDR2: SGHTA and FQGNSA. V was clipped by 8 bases and J by 0 bases, with 14 bases between them. This CDR3 contains 14 residues. The CDR3 reads CASRVGLSSYEQYF. DNA for the CDR3: TGTGCCAGCCGTGTGGGACTGAGCTCCTACGAGCAGTACTTC.

In DNA form, the CDR3 reads TGTGCCACCAGTGCCCGACAGGGAACCGTTATTAACTATGGCTACACCTTC. This translates into CATSARQGTVINYGYTF. The chain couples TRBV24-1 to TRBJ1-2; TRBD1 agrees at 7 bases. CDR3 size: 17 residues. The germline CDR1 and CDR2 sequences are KGHDR and SFDVKD. V dropped 5 bases and J dropped 1; count of bases not matched to a gene: 12.